The 22 T cell receptor beta chains in this list originate from one sample, sequenced in a study of neoadjuvant anti-PD-1 for oral cavity cancer. Only in-frame clones appear in the TCRdb table, and some are missing; sequencing was by immunoSEQ multiplex PCR. The sample lists under 85,000 clones, roughly 80% occurring once. The source material was PBMCs, sampled before nivolumab (anti-PD-1) treatment. The receptors were sampled from a person aged 40-85 years with oral cavity squamous cell carcinoma.

This clone was detected only a few times. This chain joins TRBV28 and TRBJ1-3, with TRBD1 as a possible D gene (6 bases). The V gene lost 7 bases and the J gene lost 2 bases, with 9 bases spanning the gap. From germline, CDR1 is MDHEN and CDR2 SYDVKM. The CDR3 has 13 residues. The CDR3 loop reads CASIEGAGNTIYF. The CDR3 bases are TGTGCCAGCATAGAGGGGGCTGGAAACACCATATATTTT. The variable domain in full, completed from reference TRBV28 and TRBJ1-3, reads DVKVTQSSRYLVKRTGEKVFLECVQDMDHENMFWYRQDPGLGLRLIYFSYDVKMKEKGDIPEGYSVSREKKERFSLILESASTNQTSMYLCASIEGAGNTIYFGEGSWLTVV.

The rearrangement uses TRBV15 and TRBJ1-3; D possibly corresponds to TRBD1 (6 bases). The germline V gene has CDR1 LNHNV and CDR2 YYDKDF (reference sequence). CDR3 size: 12 residues. V was pared by 7 bases and J by 7 bases, with 11 bases between. CDR3 sequence reads: CATMGAGNTIYF. CDR3 sequence (DNA): TGTGCCACCATGGGGGCGGGGAACACCATATATTTT. Using reference TRBV15 and TRBJ1-3 for the parts outside the CDR3, the full variable domain is DAMVIQNPRYQVTQFGKPVTLSCSQTLNHNVMYWYQQKSSQAPKLLFHYYDKDFNNEADTPDNFQSRRPNTSFCFLDIRSPGLGDTAMYLCATMGAGNTIYFGEGSWLTVV.

The chain is built from TRBV25-1 and TRBJ2-7, with 7 bases fitting TRBD1. The CDR3 is 13 amino acids. Germline assignment: CDR1 MGHDK and CDR2 SYGVNS. Trimming took 6 bases from V and 9 from J; bases not matched to a gene: 11. CDR3 coding DNA: TGTGCCAGCAGCTTGGACAGGAGCCTGGGGCAGTACTTC. Translated: CASSLDRSLGQYF.

This chain connects TRBV7-9 to TRBJ1-2; D uncertain. There are 15 residues in the CDR3. Trimming pared 4 bases from V and 4 bases from J, leaving 16 bases between. Germline CDR1 and CDR2: SEHNR and FQNEAQ (reference sequence). The CDR3 DNA follows: TGTGCCAGCAGCTCTCCACCCCCGCCCTCCTATGGCTACACCTTC. It encodes CASSSPPPPSYGYTF.

The J gene is TRBJ1-4, the V gene TRBV9; D unresolved. CDR3 length: 15 amino acids. Trimming removed 0 bases from V and 5 bases from J, with 11 bases in between. Germline V gene data show CDR1 as SGDLS and CDR2 as YYNGEE. In DNA, the CDR3 is TGTGCCAGCAGCGTAGCGGGCGGGGTGAATGAAAAACTGTTTTTT. The encoded protein is CASSVAGGVNEKLFF.

This clone ranks as medium-sized. V usage is TRBV2 and J usage is TRBJ1-4; D gene ambiguous. V lost 2 bases and J 4 bases, leaving 11 bases between the germline ends. The V gene's germline CDR1 is SNHLY and CDR2 FYNNEI. The length of the CDR3 is 15 residues. The CDR3 DNA reads as TGTGCCAGCAGTGAATCGTACGGATATAATGAAAAACTGTTTTTT. This encodes CASSESYGYNEKLFF.

The chain joins TRBV30 to TRBJ2-7; 9 bases line up with TRBD2. The CDR3 loop spans 14 amino acids. J was trimmed by 6 bases and V by 5 bases; bases with no gene match: 11. CDR1 and CDR2 from the germline V gene are GTSNPN and SVGIG (reference sequence). The CDR3 reads CAWASGGRASEQYF. The DNA for the CDR3 is TGTGCCTGGGCGTCTGGCGGGAGGGCGAGCGAGCAGTACTTC.

V is TRBV6-5 and J is TRBJ1-4; D gene ambiguous. The V gene lost 6 bases and the J gene lost 2 bases, with 13 bases spanning the gap. The CDR3 contains 15 residues. Germline V CDR1 and CDR2: MNHEY, SVGAGI. CDR3 DNA: TGTGCCAGCAGACCGAGTCCGGGGACTAATGAAAAACTGTTTTTT. This sequence encodes CASRPSPGTNEKLFF.

The chain is built from TRBV6-5 and TRBJ1-1, with 8 bases fitting TRBD1. CDR3 length equals 11 residues. Germline lookup yields CDR1 MNHEY and CDR2 SVGAGI. The J segment lost 8 bases and the V segment lost 5 bases, leaving 1 base of the junction unmatched. The CDR3 spells CASSGTGEAFF. Here the CDR3 DNA reads TGTGCCAGCAGTGGGACAGGCGAAGCTTTCTTT.

This sequence joins TRBV5-1 and TRBJ2-1; 14 bases fit TRBD2. CDR1 and CDR2 (germline): SGHRS, YFSETQ. J lost 7 bases, V lost 0 bases, and 6 bases had no gene match. This CDR3 is 17 amino acids long. Written as DNA, the CDR3 is TGCGCCAGCAGCTTGGGTCCGGGACTAGCGGGAGTAAATGAGCAGTTCTTC. It is translated as CASSLGPGLAGVNEQFF.

This sequence joins TRBV30 and TRBJ1-4; D possibly corresponds to TRBD1 (5 bases). Germline values: CDR1 GTSNPN, CDR2 SVGIG (reference sequence). This CDR3 is 13 amino acids long. Trimming stripped 4 bases from V and 3 bases from J, with 9 bases between. The CDR3: CAWKGEPNEKLFF. The CDR3 DNA reads as TGTGCCTGGAAAGGGGAGCCTAATGAAAAACTGTTTTTT.

V is TRBV2 and J is TRBJ2-1; D is unclear. V was trimmed by 5 bases and J by 0 bases, leaving 11 bases between them. Germline CDR1 and CDR2: SNHLY and FYNNEI. This CDR3 is built from 15 residues. Here the CDR3 DNA reads TGTGCCAGCAGTACCGATTTGAGCTCCTACAATGAGCAGTTCTTC. Protein sequence: CASSTDLSSYNEQFF.

V gene TRBV6-1 combines with J gene TRBJ2-7, with 8 nucleotides matching TRBD1. Germline CDR1 MNHNS, CDR2 SASEGT. CDR3 length: 14 residues. V was pared by 8 bases and J by 2 bases, with 8 bases of the junction left unmatched. The CDR3 reads CASSFGTGPYEQYF. CDR3 bases: TGTGCCAGCTCTTTCGGGACAGGTCCCTACGAGCAGTACTTC.

This sequence joins TRBV25-1 and TRBJ2-5; 9 bases are shared with TRBD1. Germline V gene sequence: CDR1 MGHDK, CDR2 SYGVNS. Trimming removed 5 bases from V and 5 bases from J; junction bases left unmatched: 9. The CDR3 runs 15 residues. CDR3 residues: CASSRQGVQGETQYF. In DNA form, the CDR3 reads TGTGCCAGCAGTCGACAGGGGGTACAGGGGGAGACCCAGTACTTC. The complete variable domain, with remaining parts taken from reference TRBV25-1 and TRBJ2-5, reads EADIYQTPRYLVIGTGKKITLECSQTMGHDKMYWYQQDPGMELHLIHYSYGVNSTEKGDLSSESTVSRIRTEHFPLTLESARPSHTSQYLCASSRQGVQGETQYFGPGTRLLVL.

In DNA, the CDR3 is TGCGCCAGCAGCTTGGGAAGCGGGAGAGGGAATGAGCAGTTCTTC. It is translated as CASSLGSGRGNEQFF. This chain uses TRBV5-1 with TRBJ2-1; 8 nucleotides align to TRBD2. V shed 0 bases and J 7 bases; nucleotides not matched to a gene: 6. CDR3 length equals 15 residues. Germline lookup yields CDR1 SGHRS and CDR2 YFSETQ.

V gene TRBV5-1 combines with J gene TRBJ2-7, with 9 nucleotides matching TRBD2. The CDR3 totals 15 residues. In germline, CDR1 is SGHRS, CDR2 YFSETQ. V shed 5 bases and J 5 bases; nucleotides not matched to a gene: 11. The CDR3 region is CASRQGLAGLNEQYF. The CDR3 DNA is TGCGCCAGCAGGCAGGGGCTAGCGGGACTCAACGAGCAGTACTTC.

This chain joins TRBV28 and TRBJ2-3; a weak D match, TRBD1 (6 bases). The V end lost 3 bases, the J end lost 5 bases, and 18 bases lay between the germline ends. The CDR3 length is 16 residues. Germline assignment: CDR1 MDHEN and CDR2 SYDVKM. The CDR3 DNA follows: TGTGCCAGCAGTTTGGGGGCTAGCCCCCTGGGAGATACGCAGTATTTT. Residues: CASSLGASPLGDTQYF.

This clone showed up many times. This chain uses TRBV19 with TRBJ1-1; D not resolved. The CDR3 totals 13 residues. Looked up from germline, CDR1 is LNHDA and CDR2 is SQIVND (reference sequence). Trimming shortened V by 3 bases and J by 5 bases, and 10 bases separated the two germline ends. The CDR3 loop is CASSIGLQTEAFF. As DNA, the CDR3 is TGTGCCAGTAGTATTGGATTACAGACTGAAGCTTTCTTT.

The rearrangement joins TRBV7-8 to TRBJ1-2; the match to TRBD1 covers 7 bases. Germline values: CDR1 SGHVS, CDR2 FQNEAQ. With 4 bases clipped from V and 2 bases from J, the junction kept 4 bases outside the gene matches. The CDR3 runs 14 residues. The CDR3 loop reads CASSSDRDNYGYTF. CDR3 DNA sequence: TGTGCCAGCAGCTCCGACAGGGACAACTATGGCTACACCTTC.

V usage is TRBV6-1 and J usage is TRBJ1-5, with no clear D. Trimming removed 3 bases at V and 6 bases at J, with 3 bases between. Germline V CDR1 and CDR2: MNHNS, SASEGT. The CDR3 runs to 11 residues. CDR3 sequence reads: CASSEFQPQHF. The DNA of the CDR3 is TGTGCCAGCAGTGAGTTTCAGCCCCAGCATTTT.

J is TRBJ1-1 and V is TRBV5-1; D possibly corresponds to TRBD1 (6 bases). Germline assignment: CDR1 SGHRS and CDR2 YFSETQ. CDR3 length equals 16 residues. The ends were cut back, 1 base at V and 0 bases at J, with 13 bases in the middle. The CDR3 protein is CASSLSRGRMNTEAFF. The CDR3 nucleotides read TGCGCCAGCAGCTTGTCCCGGGGGCGGATGAACACTGAAGCTTTCTTT.

The V gene is TRBV7-6, the J gene TRBJ2-1; 7 bases map to TRBD2. CDR1 and CDR2 (germline): SGHVS, FNYEAQ. Unmatched junction bases numbered 4, after V lost 1 base and J lost 1 base. The CDR3 sequence is 16 residues long. CDR3 protein: CASSLGGAGSYNEQFF. The CDR3 coding sequence is TGTGCCAGCAGCTTAGGTGGAGCGGGATCCTACAATGAGCAGTTCTTC.